The 20 T cell receptor beta chains presented below share a single source sample, sequenced in a study of response to subunit inactivated influenza vaccine. MiXCR, applied by TCRdb to the RT-PCR reads, yields one record per CDR3 protein. The sample has about 480,000 distinct CDR3 sequences, approximately 9.9% seen once. Sample: PBMCs from blood, taken about 40 days after vaccination. The receptors stem from a man aged 45-65 years who received an inactivated influenza vaccine.

This clonotype was found many times. V gene TRBV9 combines with J gene TRBJ2-7; no clear D gene. Per the germline V gene, CDR1 is SGDLS and CDR2 is YYNGEE. The V and J ends lost 1 base and 1 base respectively, with 9 bases between them. The CDR3 spans 14 residues. The CDR3 sequence: CASSVSPRSYEQYF. The CDR3, as DNA: TGTGCCAGCAGCGTATCCCCACGATCCTACGAGCAGTACTTC. Looking up the rest from reference TRBV9 and TRBJ2-7 gives the full variable domain: DSGVTQTPKHLITATGQRVTLRCSPRSGDLSVYWYQQSLDQGLQFLIQYYNGEERAKGNILERFSAQQFPDLHSELNLSSLELGDSALYFCASSVSPRSYEQYFGPGTRLTVT.

The chain carries TRBV6-5 and TRBJ2-2; 7 bases are shared with TRBD2. CDR1 and CDR2 from the germline V gene are MNHEY and SVGAGI. The V gene end was trimmed by 4 bases and the J gene end by 4 bases; junction bases not matched to a gene: 6. The CDR3 sequence is 15 residues long. CDR3 protein: CASSLGLYGTGELFF. For the CDR3, the DNA is TGTGCCAGCAGTTTGGGACTATATGGCACCGGGGAGCTGTTTTTT.

This clonotype has a count of ten or more. The J gene is TRBJ1-1, the V gene TRBV12-3 or TRBV12-4, with D uncertain. CDR3 length equals 14 residues. V was clipped by 6 bases and J by 11 bases, with 22 bases between them. The CDR3 coding sequence is TGTGCCAGCAGACCCCAAAAGGCCGCGGGTAGGGCTTTCTTT. It is translated as CASRPQKAAGRAFF.

In its sample, this clonotype was seen a few times. V gene TRBV6-2 or TRBV6-3 combines with J gene TRBJ2-1; D uncertain. The V end lost 4 bases, the J end lost 11 bases, and 12 bases lay between the germline ends. The CDR3 length is 12 residues. From germline, CDR1 is MNHEY and CDR2 SVGEGT. CDR3 loop: CASSWLADQQFF. For the CDR3, the DNA is TGTGCCAGCAGTTGGCTGGCGGATCAGCAGTTCTTC.

This clonotype was recorded a few times. The rearrangement joins TRBV10-2 to TRBJ2-7; D possibly matches TRBD1 or TRBD2 (5 bases each). Trimming cost V 8 bases and J 0 bases, with 14 bases left between them. The CDR3 is 14 amino acids. Germline CDR1 WSHSY, CDR2 SAAADI. CDR3 sequence: CASGDASRSYEQYF. As DNA, the CDR3 is TGCGCCAGCGGGGACGCCTCCCGCTCCTACGAGCAGTACTTC.

This rearrangement joins TRBV12-3 or TRBV12-4 to TRBJ2-1, with TRBD2 matching 12 bases. The V gene end was trimmed by 5 bases and the J gene end by 4 bases; junction bases not matched to a gene: 9. CDR3 length: 17 amino acids. The CDR3 DNA reads TGTGCCAGCAGTCCCCGGCCCCTAGCGGGGGGGTACAATGAGCAGTTCTTC. This gives the protein CASSPRPLAGGYNEQFF.

This clonotype appeared many times. The chain recombines TRBV7-3 with TRBJ2-1; D gene unclear. The CDR3 is 12 amino acids. Trimming removed 0 bases at V and 8 bases at J, with 5 bases between. Germline V gene data show CDR1 as SGHTA and CDR2 as FQGTGA. CDR3 in DNA: TGTGCCAGCAGCTTAACGAACGATGAGCAGTTCTTC. This sequence encodes CASSLTNDEQFF. The full variable domain, in which reference TRBV7-3 and TRBJ2-1 provide the parts outside the CDR3, is GAGVSQTPSNKVTEKGKYVELRCDPISGHTALYWYRQSLGQGPEFLIYFQGTGAADDSGLPNDRFFAVRPEGSVSTLKIQRTERGDSAVYLCASSLTNDEQFFGPGTRLTVL.

This clonotype appeared a few times. The chain links TRBV7-9 to TRBJ2-1; 13 bases are shared with TRBD2. Trimming at V came to 5 bases and at J to 9 bases, leaving 7 bases not matched to a gene. The CDR3 length is 15 residues. Germline V gene data show CDR1 as SEHNR and CDR2 as FQNEAQ (reference sequence). The CDR3 protein is CASSPRTSGSSEQFF. DNA of the CDR3: TGTGCCAGCAGCCCCCGGACTAGCGGGAGTTCTGAGCAGTTCTTC.

The chain employs TRBV4-1 and TRBJ2-4; the D is unclear. The CDR3 extends over 15 amino acids. Trimming removed 0 bases from V and 4 bases from J, with 10 bases in between. Germline CDR1 reads MGHRA; CDR2 reads YSYEKL. The CDR3 is CASSQDGASKNIQYF. CDR3 in DNA: TGCGCCAGCAGCCAAGACGGCGCGTCTAAAAACATTCAGTACTTC.

This clonotype has a count of ten or more. This rearrangement joins TRBV20-1 to TRBJ2-7, with a weak D call TRBD2 (6 bases). Germline loops: CDR1 DFQATT, CDR2 SNEGSKA (reference sequence). This CDR3 comprises 16 residues. Trimming cost V 2 bases and J 2 bases, with 19 bases left between them. CDR3 amino acids: CSARYGVEVAAYEQYF. The CDR3 region has the DNA TGCAGTGCTAGATACGGAGTGGAGGTAGCGGCCTACGAGCAGTACTTC.

The sample holds a few counts of this clonotype. The chain uses TRBV7-8 and TRBJ2-7; D is uncertain. The CDR3 runs 13 residues. Germline V gene data show CDR1 as SGHVS and CDR2 as FQNEAQ. Trimming took 0 bases from V and 4 from J, leaving 7 bases between them. The CDR3 region has the DNA TGTGCCAGCAGCTTAGCCCTCAAATACGAGCAGTACTTC. This codes for CASSLALKYEQYF.

This clonotype was found a few times. The genes are TRBV7-2 and TRBJ2-7, with D possibly matching TRBD1 (6 bases). The germline CDR1 and CDR2 sequences are SGHTA and FQGNSA. The CDR3 is 13 amino acids. Between the trimmed V and J ends, which lost 5 bases and 8 bases, there was a span of 16 bases. The CDR3 is CASSPTGTVKQYF. The CDR3 coding sequence is TGTGCCAGCAGCCCAACAGGGACGGTCAAGCAGTACTTC.

This clonotype was seen only a few times. This sequence joins TRBV28 and TRBJ2-7; TRBD2 matches at 10 bases. Germline V CDR1 and CDR2: MDHEN, SYDVKM. V gave up 6 bases and J gave up 5 bases; unmatched junction bases: 13. There are 16 residues in the CDR3. DNA for the CDR3: TGTGCCAGCAGGGACGGAGCGGGAGGGGATCGGAACGAGCAGTACTTC. Its translation is CASRDGAGGDRNEQYF. Full variable domain (rest looked up from reference TRBV28 and TRBJ2-7): DVKVTQSSRYLVKRTGEKVFLECVQDMDHENMFWYRQDPGLGLRLIYFSYDVKMKEKGDIPEGYSVSREKKERFSLILESASTNQTSMYLCASRDGAGGDRNEQYFGPGTRLTVT.

This clonotype was counted between two and nine times. The chain recombines TRBV7-9 with TRBJ2-3, with 10 bases matching TRBD1. Unmatched junction bases numbered 8, after V lost 6 bases and J lost 5 bases. Germline-derived CDR1 and CDR2 are SEHNR and FQNEAQ (reference sequence). The CDR3 spans 15 residues. The CDR3 bases are TGTGCCAGCAGTTACCCGGGACAGGGGATAGATACGCAGTATTTT. Encoded protein: CASSYPGQGIDTQYF. The complete variable domain, with remaining parts taken from reference TRBV7-9 and TRBJ2-3, reads DTGVSQNPRHKITKRGQNVTFRCDPISEHNRLYWYRQTLGQGPEFLTYFQNEAQLEKSRLLSDRFSAERPKGSFSTLEIQRTEQGDSAMYLCASSYPGQGIDTQYFGPGTRLTVL.

The rearrangement joins TRBV24-1 to TRBJ2-7; 7 positions match TRBD1. Germline trimming cut 4 bases from V and 2 bases from J; bases unmatched to any gene: 7. Germline lookup yields CDR1 KGHDR and CDR2 SFDVKD. The CDR3 totals 15 residues. CDR3 region: CATSDWTGNTYEQYF. As DNA, the CDR3 is TGTGCCACCAGTGACTGGACAGGCAATACCTACGAGCAGTACTTC.

This clonotype came up many times. The chain joins TRBV20-1 to TRBJ2-3; 7 bases align to TRBD2. Per the germline V gene, CDR1 is DFQATT and CDR2 is SNEGSKA (reference sequence). This CDR3 comprises 13 residues. The CDR3 nucleotides are TGCGCAAAGTGGGTCGGGAGGACAGATACGCAGTATTTT. Translation: CAKWVGRTDTQYF.

This clonotype was picked up a small number of times. J is TRBJ1-1 and V is TRBV2; 7 positions agree with TRBD1. V shed 6 bases, J shed 4 bases, and the junction held 8 bases outside the gene matches. CDR1 SNHLY and CDR2 FYNNEI come from the germline V gene. CDR3 length equals 14 residues. This chain's CDR3 is CASSPGQWSTEAFF. CDR3 bases: TGTGCCAGCAGCCCGGGACAGTGGAGCACTGAAGCTTTCTTT. Using reference TRBV2 and TRBJ1-1 for the parts outside the CDR3, the full variable domain is EPEVTQTPSHQVTQMGQEVILRCVPISNHLYFYWYRQILGQKVEFLVSFYNNEISEKSEIFDDQFSVERPDGSNFTLKIRSTKLEDSAMYFCASSPGQWSTEAFFGQGTRLTVV.

There are a few counts of this clonotype. V usage is TRBV4-2 and J usage is TRBJ2-2; unclear D gene. The CDR3 covers 16 residues. Germline V gene data show CDR1 as LGHNA and CDR2 as YNFKEQ. Trimming cost V 0 bases and J 5 bases, with 13 bases left between them. The CDR3 DNA follows: TGTGCCAGCAGCCAAGACCCAGAGACACGTACCGGGGAGCTGTTTTTT. Amino acids: CASSQDPETRTGELFF.

A few counts support this clonotype. The chain recombines TRBV6-1 with TRBJ2-2, with 8 bases lining up with TRBD1. CDR1 is MNHNS, CDR2 SASEGT, per germline. J was trimmed by 6 bases and V by 7 bases; bases with no gene match: 7. The length of the CDR3 is 14 residues. The chain's CDR3 is CASKTGEYSGELFF. The DNA of the CDR3 is TGTGCCAGCAAGACAGGGGAATATTCCGGGGAGCTGTTTTTT.

A few counts support this clonotype. This chain links TRBV20-1 with TRBJ2-4; 9 nucleotides align to TRBD2. V dropped 5 bases and J dropped 5; count of bases not matched to a gene: 19. CDR1 DFQATT and CDR2 SNEGSKA come from the germline V gene (reference sequence). The CDR3 runs to 18 residues. Here the CDR3 DNA reads TGCAGTGCTGGCTCGATGGTAGCGGGAGCCCTCCTCGAAAACATTCAGTACTTC. It codes for CSAGSMVAGALLENIQYF.